This T cell receptor beta chain was documented in a study of T cells in Graves' hyperthyroidism and ophthalmopathy. Germline V gene lookup returns CDR1 LNHDA and CDR2 SQIVND (reference sequence). The CDR3 has 13 amino acids. Trimming removed 6 bases from V and 5 bases from J; junction bases left unmatched: 5. Patients having uncontrolled infection, another autoimmune disease, pregnancy or lactation were not included. Researchers took RNA transcripts and amplified the TCR beta CDR3 regions from them. During a first-round RT-PCR of the TCR CDR3, the HTBI primer set was used. MiXCR, run by TCRdb on the multiplex PCR reads, gives a single entry per CDR3 protein. The sample carries over 700,000 distinct CDR3 sequences, 38% recorded once.

The source of this sequence is a man aged 18 to 30 with Graves' hyperthyroidism. The chain carries TRBV19 and TRBJ1-1; 8 nucleotides line up with TRBD1. The sequencing sample was made of blood. The CDR3 is CASRWTGKTEAFF. The CDR3 DNA follows: TGTGCCAGTAGGTGGACAGGGAAGACTGAAGCTTTCTTT.